This TCR beta chain was identified in a study of blood T cell repertoires in COVID-19. Study background: Samples representing acute and convalescent COVID-19 were sourced from the United States, Italy and Spain. Sources were T cells, B-cell-depleted T cells, or PBMCs; the material itself was cDNA or gDNA.

Germline-derived CDR1 and CDR2 are SGHVS and FQNEAQ. The CDR3 runs 15 residues. The trim removed 4 bases at V and 5 bases at J, leaving 2 bases unmatched. Methods used by the authors: The assay estimated nucleated cells by amplifying reference gene primers. Assay: immunoSEQ multiplex PCR; the TCRdb copy retains only in-frame clones and omits some. V and J calls plus clone size are reproduced from that table; the DNA served to infer D and trimming. The data contain some 380,000 clones, about 80% of them singletons. This chain links TRBV7-8 with TRBJ2-1; 13 bases are a match to TRBD2. This clonotype was sampled from a human donor with acute or convalescent COVID-19. The donor label of this sample is uncertain. The sample comprised peripheral blood. The CDR3 bases are TGTGCCAGCAGCTCGACTAGCGGGGGGAACAATGAGCAGTTCTTC. Protein: CASSSTSGGNNEQFF.